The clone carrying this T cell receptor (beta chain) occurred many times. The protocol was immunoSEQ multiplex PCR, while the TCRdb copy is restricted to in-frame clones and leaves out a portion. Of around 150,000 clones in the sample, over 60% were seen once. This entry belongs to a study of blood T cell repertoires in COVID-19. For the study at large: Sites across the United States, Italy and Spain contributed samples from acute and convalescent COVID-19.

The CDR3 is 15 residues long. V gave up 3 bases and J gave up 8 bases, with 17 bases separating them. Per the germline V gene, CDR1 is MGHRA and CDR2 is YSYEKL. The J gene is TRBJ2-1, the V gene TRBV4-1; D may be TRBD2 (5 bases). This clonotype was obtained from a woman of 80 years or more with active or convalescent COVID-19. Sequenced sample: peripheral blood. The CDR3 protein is CASSQEGLAGDEQFF. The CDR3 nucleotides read TGCGCCAGCAGCCAGGAAGGACTGGCCGGGGATGAGCAGTTCTTC.